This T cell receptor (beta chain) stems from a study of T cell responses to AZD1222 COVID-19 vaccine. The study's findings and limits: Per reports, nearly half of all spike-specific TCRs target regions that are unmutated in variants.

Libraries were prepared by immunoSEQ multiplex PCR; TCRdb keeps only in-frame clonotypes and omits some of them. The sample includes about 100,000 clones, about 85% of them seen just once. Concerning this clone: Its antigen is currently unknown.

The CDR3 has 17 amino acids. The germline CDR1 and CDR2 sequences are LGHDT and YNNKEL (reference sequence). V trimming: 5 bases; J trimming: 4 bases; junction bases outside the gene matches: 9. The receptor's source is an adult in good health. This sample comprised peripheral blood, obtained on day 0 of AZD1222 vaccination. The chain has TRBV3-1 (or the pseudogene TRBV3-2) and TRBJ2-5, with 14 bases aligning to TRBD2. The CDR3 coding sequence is TGTGCCAGCAGCTCCCTCGGACTAGCGGGAGGAGGAGAGACCCAGTACTTC. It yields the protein CASSSLGLAGGGETQYF.